The sequence of this TCR beta chain was determined in a study of post-analysis software for immune sequencing data. Every TCR beta cDNA library bore unique molecular identifiers. TCRdb itself ran the PCR reads through MiXCR, one entry per CDR3 protein. The repertoire holds 700,000 to 900,000 distinct CDR3 sequences, with around 45% as singletons. As concerns this clonotype: The antigen remains unidentified.

Study results and limitations: With TRBV5-6, TRBV5-1 and TRBV20-1 included, a handful of TRBV segments were more frequent in patients than in controls.

V lost 10 bases and J lost 8, with 18 bases in between. CDR3 size: 13 residues. The chain uses TRBV12-3 or TRBV12-4 and TRBJ2-1; D might be TRBD1 (6 bases). The clonotype was recovered from a girl aged 10 to 17 with multiple sclerosis. Sequenced: blood. The CDR3 reads CATNPLQGYEQFF. CDR3 DNA: TGTGCCACTAACCCTCTACAGGGCTATGAGCAGTTCTTC.